The rows below give T cell receptor beta chains drawn from one sample of a study of control samples from healthy donors and cancer patients. This table comes from immunoSEQ multiplex PCR, and its TCRdb copy is limited to in-frame clones, with some not included. This repertoire shows about 150,000 clones, about nine tenths found once; its top ten account for 4.9%. Sample: blood. The receptors were sampled from a man aged 25-45 years in good health. CDR3s include the opening cysteine and the closing phenylalanine or tryptophan. A D gene is named only where the DNA matches it firmly. The size field is filled for only some rows; it gives once, few, many or a size class.

J gene | D gene | V gene | clone size | CDR3 DNA | CDR3 protein
TRBJ1-2 | NA | TRBV19 | NA | TGTGCCAGTAGTCTCGACAAATATGGCTACACCTTC | CASSLDKYGYTF
TRBJ2-7 | NA | TRBV19 | once | TGTGCCAGTAGTATCTTCCAGGGTGGCGGTTACGAGCAGTACTTC | CASSIFQGGGYEQYF
TRBJ1-6 | TRBD1 | TRBV5-1 | NA | TGCGCCAGCAGCTCGGGACAGGGGATGTCACCCCTCCACTTT | CASSSGQGMSPLHF
TRBJ2-7 | NA | TRBV12-2 | NA | TGTGCAAGTCGCTTAACGGGGTTTGAGTCCTACGAGCAGTACTTC | CASRLTGFESYEQYF
TRBJ2-3 | NA | TRBV21-1 | NA | TGTGCCAGCAGCAAAGGGGGCCCGCATACGCAGTATTTT | CASSKGGPHTQYF
TRBJ2-2 | TRBD1 | TRBV19 | NA | TGTGCCAGTACAAGGACAGGGGGGACAACCGGGGAGCTGTTTTTT | CASTRTGGTTGELFF
TRBJ2-7 | TRBD1 | TRBV7-2 | NA | TGTGCCAGCAGCTTAGACACGGACAGGGGCGGTCAGTACTTC | CASSLDTDRGGQYF
TRBJ2-2 | NA | TRBV19 | NA | TGTGCCAGTAGTATACAGGGGAAAGGGGAGCTGTTTTTT | CASSIQGKGELFF
TRBJ2-2 | NA | TRBV3-1/TRBV3-2 | NA | TGTGCCAGCAGCCTAAGTCGGGGTGCCGGGGAGCTGTTTTTT | CASSLSRGAGELFF
TRBJ2-3 | NA | TRBV9 | few | TGTGCCAGCAGCGTAGCCCTAGCGCCTAACCAGGATACGCAGTATTTT | CASSVALAPNQDTQYF
TRBJ2-5 | TRBD2 | TRBV7-2 | NA | TGTGCCAGCAGCTTAGTGTCTTTAACTAGCGGGAGAGAGACCCAGTACTTC | CASSLVSLTSGRETQYF
TRBJ1-5 | NA | TRBV6-2/TRBV6-3 | NA | TGTGCCAGCAGTTACGGTACTTTAGGGCGCAATCAGCCCCAGCATTTT | CASSYGTLGRNQPQHF
TRBJ1-6 | TRBD1 | TRBV5-1 | NA | TGCGCCAGCAGCTTGGTAGGGACAGGGGATTCACCCCTCCACTTT | CASSLVGTGDSPLHF
TRBJ2-7 | NA | TRBV12-5 | NA | TGTGCTAGTGAAAACAGCGGCAGCTCCTACGAGCAGTACTTC | CASENSGSSYEQYF
TRBJ1-2 | NA | TRBV30 | NA | TGTGCCTGGAACCCGAGGGGGATTGGATGGGGCTACACCTTC | CAWNPRGIGWGYTF
TRBJ2-1 | TRBD2 | TRBV10-3 | NA | TGTGCCATCAGTGAGTCGAGCGGGAGGGGGGATGAGCAGTTCTTC | CAISESSGRGDEQFF
TRBJ2-7 | NA | TRBV5-1 | few | TGCGCCAGCAGCGAACGACTGGGGGGCGGGGAGCAGTACTTC | CASSERLGGGEQYF
TRBJ1-1 | NA | TRBV7-3 | NA | TGTGCCAGCAGCTTAAAGGGCCAGGGCACTGAAGCTTTCTTT | CASSLKGQGTEAFF
TRBJ2-5 | NA | TRBV5-1 | few | TGCGCCAGCAGCTTGCGCCAGGGGGGAGAGACCCAGTACTTC | CASSLRQGGETQYF
TRBJ2-7 | TRBD2 | TRBV7-2 | NA | TGTGCCAGCAGCAGTTATAGCGGGAGCAACAACGAGCAGTACTTC | CASSSYSGSNNEQYF
TRBJ2-5 | TRBD1 | TRBV6-5 | few | TGTGCCAGCAGTTTGAACGCTCAGGGGGTGGTCAAGACCCAGTACTTC | CASSLNAQGVVKTQYF
TRBJ2-7 | TRBD2 | TRBV24-1 | NA | TGTGCCACTTCCCCCGGGGGGACCTACGAGCAGTACTTC | CATSPGGTYEQYF
TRBJ2-7 | NA | TRBV29-1 | NA | TGCAGCGTTGAAGATACCAGAACCTACGAGCAGTACTTC | CSVEDTRTYEQYF
TRBJ1-2 | NA | TRBV3-1/TRBV3-2 | NA | TGTGCCAGCAGCCAAGACGGGGGGGACGAGGATGGCTACACCTTC | CASSQDGGDEDGYTF
TRBJ2-1 | NA | TRBV9 | NA | TGTGCCAGCAGCGTTTCTGGCGGCAATGAGCAGTTCTTC | CASSVSGGNEQFF
TRBJ1-2 | TRBD1 | TRBV11-1 | NA | TGTGCCAGCAGCTTTCCCGGACAGGTACCTGGCTACACCTTC | CASSFPGQVPGYTF
TRBJ1-1 | NA | TRBV11-2 | few | TGTGCCAGCAGCTTAGCCGGAATTAGGACTGAAGCTTTCTTT | CASSLAGIRTEAFF
TRBJ2-6 | NA | TRBV6-2/TRBV6-3 | NA | TGTGCCAGCAGTAAGGGTGAATACTCTGGGGCCAACGTCCTGACTTTC | CASSKGEYSGANVLTF
TRBJ2-7 | NA | TRBV7-2 | NA | TGTGCCAGCAGCTCGCAGAACTACGTAGAGCAGTACTTC | CASSSQNYVEQYF
TRBJ1-4 | TRBD1 | TRBV9 | NA | TGTGCCAGCAGCGTAGCGGACAGGGTCCCCGAAAAACTGTTTTTT | CASSVADRVPEKLFF
TRBJ2-3 | NA | TRBV7-3 | NA | TGTGCCAGCAGCTTAATTGTAGCTACTAGCACAGATACGCAGTATTTT | CASSLIVATSTDTQYF
TRBJ2-6 | NA | TRBV30 | NA | TGTGCCTGGAGTGTCGGCCACCTCTCTGGGGCCAACGTCCTGACTTTC | CAWSVGHLSGANVLTF
TRBJ2-7 | TRBD1 | TRBV27 | NA | TGTGCCAGCAGTTTATTGAAATCCGGGACAGGGCCTTTGGGGTACGAGCAGTACTTC | CASSLLKSGTGPLGYEQYF
TRBJ2-3 | NA | TRBV27 | NA | TGTGCCAGCAGCAAGGGCGCCACCTGGACAGATACGCAGTATTTT | CASSKGATWTDTQYF
TRBJ1-3 | NA | TRBV11-1 | NA | TGTGCCAGCAGGACTGGAAACACCATATATTTT | CASRTGNTIYF
TRBJ2-7 | TRBD1 | TRBV28 | once | TGTGCCAGCAGGGCCGGGACAGGCCTATTGGAGCAGTACTTC | CASRAGTGLLEQYF
TRBJ1-2 | NA | TRBV7-2 | NA | TGTGCCAGCAGCTTAAAGGGGACTAACTATGGCTACACCTTC | CASSLKGTNYGYTF
TRBJ2-6 | TRBD1 | TRBV27 | NA | TGTGCCAGCAGTTTAAGTTCCAGGACAGGGGGCCCCTCTGGGGCCAACGTCCTGACTTTC | CASSLSSRTGGPSGANVLTF
TRBJ1-2 | TRBD1 | TRBV4-3 | NA | TGCGCCAGCAGCCAACTGCAACAGGGGGCGGATGAGGACTATGGCTACACCTTC | CASSQLQQGADEDYGYTF
TRBJ2-7 | NA | TRBV6-2/TRBV6-3 | NA | TGTGCCAGCAGTCCCAGGGGAGGGAGCTCCTACGAGCAGTACTTC | CASSPRGGSSYEQYF
TRBJ2-7 | NA | TRBV14 | once | TGTGCCAGCAGCCACCCGGGTGTACCCTACGAGCAGTACTTC | CASSHPGVPYEQYF
TRBJ2-5 | NA | TRBV11-1 | NA | TGCCAGCAGCTGGACTGCTCAGAGACCCAGTACTTC | CQQLDCSETQYF
TRBJ1-5 | TRBD1 | TRBV18 | NA | TGTGCCAGCTCACTCGGACAGGGGGGAAATCAGCCCCAGCATTTT | CASSLGQGGNQPQHF